Below are 24 T cell receptor beta chains sequenced from a single sample in a study of molecular identifiers for immune sequencing clone quantification. TCRdb called the PCR reads again in MiXCR, with one record for every CDR3 protein. This sample has tens of thousands of distinct CDR3 sequences, with around 25% found just once. The sequencing input was naive CD8+ T cells from blood, with Jurkat cell RNA spiked in. Described subset: FACS-sorted CD8+CD4-CCR7+CD45RA+ naive T cells. These TCRs come from a human donor in good health. Some libraries in this study had Jurkat cell RNA spiked in.

This clonotype was seen at least ten times. The chain uses TRBV7-9 and TRBJ1-1; D ambiguous. Germline-derived CDR1 and CDR2 are SEHNR and FQNEAQ (reference sequence). Between the trimmed V and J ends, which lost 4 bases and 1 base, there was a span of 4 bases. The CDR3 runs 12 residues. The CDR3 region has the DNA TGTGCCAGCAGCTCAAGGAACACTGAAGCTTTCTTT. Protein product: CASSSRNTEAFF.

As for this clonotype: A read error is possible here, since a much larger clone lies one base away. This chain links TRBV7-2 with TRBJ2-3; D gene uncertain. CDR3 length: 16 amino acids. The V end was cut by 4 bases, the J end by 0 bases, with 14 bases between. Germline CDR1 reads SGHTA; CDR2 reads FQGNSA. The CDR3, as DNA: TGTGCCAGCAGCTCTTCGAGGAAGTGGAGCACAGATACGCAGTATTTT. This sequence encodes CASSSSRKWSTDTQYF.

In regard to this clonotype: This may be a read error, as it is one base from a much larger clone. The chain carries TRBV19 and TRBJ2-7, with D maybe TRBD2 (5 bases). Germline assignment: CDR1 LNHDA and CDR2 SQIVND (reference sequence). This CDR3 has 12 residues. V lost 6 bases and J lost 5, with 11 bases in between. The CDR3 protein is CASSHSGDEQYF. The CDR3 DNA reads as TGTGCCAGTAGCCACTCCGGGGACGAGCAGTACTTC.

As concerns this clonotype: Possible read error: a much larger clone is one base away. The V gene is TRBV13, the J gene TRBJ1-5, with 7 bases that match TRBD1. CDR1 and CDR2 (germline): PRHDT, FYEKMQ (reference sequence). The CDR3 has 15 residues. Trimming cost V 4 bases and J 5 bases; bases outside gene matches: 8. CDR3 sequence reads: CASSSFGTADQPQHF. The CDR3 coding sequence is TGTGCCAGCAGCTCCTTCGGGACAGCAGATCAGCCCCAGCATTTT.

This clonotype appeared a few times. The rearrangement links TRBV7-9 to TRBJ2-1; 14 bases match TRBD2. This CDR3 is built from 14 residues. Germline V gene sequence: CDR1 SEHNR, CDR2 FQNEAQ (reference sequence). J gave up 9 bases and V 5 bases, and 3 bases lay outside the gene matches. DNA of the CDR3: TGTGCCAGCAGCGGACTAGCGGGGGGCCCTGAGCAGTTCTTC. It encodes CASSGLAGGPEQFF. Variable domain in full (rest from reference TRBV7-9 and TRBJ2-1): DTGVSQNPRHKITKRGQNVTFRCDPISEHNRLYWYRQTLGQGPEFLTYFQNEAQLEKSRLLSDRFSAERPKGSFSTLEIQRTEQGDSAMYLCASSGLAGGPEQFFGPGTRLTVL.

The table lists this clonotype with a few counts. V gene TRBV6-6 combines with J gene TRBJ1-1, with 7 positions matching TRBD1. Germline V gene sequence: CDR1 MNHNY, CDR2 SVGAGI (reference sequence). Germline trimming cut 5 bases from V and 11 bases from J; bases unmatched to any gene: 8. This CDR3 comprises 12 residues. CDR3 DNA: TGTGCCAGCAGTAAAACAGGGGATCGGGCTTTCTTT. It is translated as CASSKTGDRAFF.

This clonotype was counted many times. The V call is TRBV28, the J call TRBJ2-7, with a tentative D call TRBD2 (5 bases). The CDR3 runs to 11 residues. Germline values: CDR1 MDHEN, CDR2 SYDVKM. The germline V and J ends were trimmed by 9 bases and 3 bases, with 9 bases remaining between them. The CDR3 is CASTGNYEQYF. CDR3 DNA sequence: TGTGCCAGTACCGGGAACTACGAGCAGTACTTC.

Ten or more counts support this clonotype. The chain joins TRBV20-1 to TRBJ1-2; possibly TRBD1 for D (6 bases). The germline V gene encodes CDR1 DFQATT and CDR2 SNEGSKA (reference sequence). V lost 6 bases, J lost 3 bases, and 17 bases lay in between. This CDR3 is built from 14 residues. DNA of the CDR3: TGCAGTGCGACGACAGAGGACAGTCACTATGGCTACACCTTC. Its translation: CSATTEDSHYGYTF.

This clonotype was detected ten times or more. V usage is TRBV12-3 or TRBV12-4 and J usage is TRBJ2-3, with D perhaps assigned TRBD1 or TRBD2 (5 bases each). The V and J ends lost 6 bases and 7 bases respectively, with 14 bases between them. The CDR3 runs to 13 residues. This chain's CDR3 is CASSDGAPYTQYF. As DNA, the CDR3 is TGTGCCAGCAGCGACGGGGCCCCGTATACGCAGTATTTT.

This clonotype was recorded many times. V gene TRBV7-9 combines with J gene TRBJ2-3; 8 nucleotides align to TRBD1. Trimming at V came to 5 bases and at J to 5 bases, leaving 6 bases not matched to a gene. The CDR3 is 14 amino acids. Germline V CDR1 and CDR2: SEHNR, FQNEAQ (reference sequence). The CDR3 DNA reads as TGTGCCAGCAGCCCCGGACAGGGCGGAGATACGCAGTATTTT. It specifies CASSPGQGGDTQYF.

Notes on this clonotype: This may be a read error, as it is one base from a much larger clone. Here the CDR3 omits its conserved ending phenylalanine or tryptophan, so a read error is the likely source. The gene calls are TRBV5-1 and TRBJ1-1; D ambiguous. Between the trimmed V and J ends, which lost 1 base and 5 bases, there was a span of 18 bases. The germline V gene has CDR1 SGHRS and CDR2 YFSETQ. The CDR3 length is 16 residues. CDR3 region: CASSLPKDSKGTEAFL. Written as DNA, the CDR3 is TGCGCCAGCAGCTTGCCCAAAGACTCCAAAGGGACTGAAGCTTTCCTT.

The chain joins TRBV25-1 to TRBJ2-7, with TRBD2 matching over 10 bases. Germline CDR1 reads MGHDK; CDR2 reads SYGVNS. This CDR3 is built from 16 residues. V trimming: 2 bases; J trimming: 4 bases; junction bases outside the gene matches: 8. The CDR3 reads CASSEQREGSRYEQYF. CDR3 DNA: TGTGCCAGCAGTGAACAGCGGGAGGGCTCTAGATACGAGCAGTACTTC.

This clonotype was detected many times. The genes are TRBV27 and TRBJ2-1, with D possibly being TRBD2 (6 bases). The V end lost 0 bases, the J end lost 2 bases, and 11 bases lay between the germline ends. The V gene's germline CDR1 is MNHEY and CDR2 SMNVEV (reference sequence). This CDR3 spans 16 amino acids. The CDR3 sequence: CASSLSAGNTYNEQFF. The CDR3 nucleotides are TGTGCCAGCAGTTTATCGGCGGGGAACACCTACAATGAGCAGTTCTTC.

This clonotype was seen a few times. The chain uses TRBV6-5 and TRBJ2-7; a possible D gene is TRBD1 (6 bases). V lost 6 bases to trimming and J lost 3 bases, with 18 bases between them. The CDR3 is 15 residues long. CDR1 is MNHEY, CDR2 SVGAGI, per germline. CDR3 DNA sequence: TGTGCCAGCAGCTTGGGAACCGGGACATACTACGAGCAGTACTTC. Encoded protein: CASSLGTGTYYEQYF.

Points on this clonotype: Relative to the germline gene, one junction end is altered; a read error may explain this. The V and J genes are TRBV12-3 or TRBV12-4 and TRBJ2-3, with 7 bases matching TRBD1. There are 18 residues in the CDR3. CDR3 nucleotide sequence: TGTGCCAGCAGCCCCCTTGAACAGGGAATAGGGGGCACAGATACGCTGTATTTT. It is translated as CASSPLEQGIGGTDTLYF.

The chain combines TRBV7-9 with TRBJ2-7; 7 bases align to TRBD2. Trimming removed 5 bases from V and 2 bases from J; junction bases left unmatched: 9. Per the germline V gene, CDR1 is SEHNR and CDR2 is FQNEAQ (reference sequence). The length of the CDR3 is 15 residues. The CDR3 coding sequence is TGTGCCAGCAGCCATGGGTGGGAGGGCGCCTACGAGCAGTACTTC. It encodes CASSHGWEGAYEQYF.

Of note for this clonotype: This may be a read error, as it is one base from a much larger clone. This chain joins TRBV28 and TRBJ2-7; unclear D gene. This CDR3 is built from 13 residues. The germline CDR1 and CDR2 sequences are MDHEN and SYDVKM. Trimming shortened V by 5 bases and J by 6 bases, and 14 bases separated the two germline ends. This CDR3 reads CASSLIPGLEQYF. The CDR3 region has the DNA TGTGCCAGCAGTCTGATCCCGGGTCTCGAGCAGTACTTC.

This clonotype was detected only a few times. The germline gene is not matched at one end of the junction; a read error may be the cause. The rearrangement joins TRBV4-3 to TRBJ1-1; D call uncertain. Germline loops: CDR1 LGHNA, CDR2 YSLEER. The CDR3 loop spans 15 amino acids. The CDR3 reads CASSQDHEGSTEASF. In DNA, the CDR3 is TGCGCCAGCAGCCAAGATCACGAGGGATCCACTGAAGCTTCCTTT.

Details on this clonotype: This may come from a read error, since a much larger clone is one base off. J is TRBJ1-1 and V is TRBV6-5; 7 positions match TRBD1. With V trimmed by 6 bases and J by 6 bases, 10 bases remained unmatched. CDR1 and CDR2 (germline): MNHEY, SVGAGI. The CDR3 has 14 amino acids. CDR3 region: CASSLSGQRPEAFF. The CDR3 DNA is TGTGCCAGCAGCCTCTCGGGACAGCGTCCTGAAGCTTTCTTT.

In its sample, this clonotype was seen a few times. The rearrangement joins TRBV6-5 to TRBJ2-2; possibly TRBD1 for D (6 bases). Trimming took off 0 bases at V and 0 bases at J, with 8 bases between the two ends. CDR1 is MNHEY and CDR2 is SVGAGI in the germline V gene. The CDR3 is 16 amino acids. DNA for the CDR3: TGTGCCAGCAGTTACTCCGGACAGCCGAACACCGGGGAGCTGTTTTTT. This translates into CASSYSGQPNTGELFF.

This clonotype appeared many times. One end of the junction does not line up with germline, which may come from a read error. CDR3 sequence: CASSDIGSSEQYF. CDR3 DNA: TGTGCCAGCAGTGATATAGGGTCCTCCGAGCAGTACTTC. This rearrangement joins TRBV6-1 to TRBJ2-7; D is unresolved. Germline V gene sequence: CDR1 MNHNS, CDR2 SASEGT. The CDR3 extends over 13 amino acids.

In its sample, this clonotype was seen many times. The genes are TRBV7-3 and TRBJ2-3, with D unresolved. The CDR3 runs to 18 residues. With 2 bases removed from V and 0 bases from J, the gap between germline ends came to 18 bases. Looked up from germline, CDR1 is SGHTA and CDR2 is FQGTGA. The CDR3 protein is CASSLYGPTGSSTDTQYF. DNA of the CDR3: TGTGCCAGCAGCTTATATGGTCCAACGGGTTCTAGCACAGATACGCAGTATTTT.

V is TRBV4-3 and J is TRBJ2-5; TRBD2 might be the D (6 bases). V lost 0 bases, J lost 3 bases, and 11 bases lay in between. Germline CDR1 LGHNA, CDR2 YSLEER. CDR3 length: 15 amino acids. CDR3 region: CASSQDWRGEETQYF. As DNA, the CDR3 is TGCGCCAGCAGCCAAGACTGGAGGGGAGAAGAGACCCAGTACTTC.

This sequence joins TRBV23-1 and TRBJ2-1, with D perhaps assigned TRBD1 or TRBD2 (5 bases each). TRBV23-1 is sorted into the ORF group, with uncertain function. There are 17 residues in the CDR3. V was cut by 4 bases and J by 6 bases, with 22 bases left in between. The CDR3 DNA reads TGCGCCAGCAGTCCGTCCAAGGGACGCCCTGCCGCCAATGAGCAGTTCTTC. This gives the protein CASSPSKGRPAANEQFF.